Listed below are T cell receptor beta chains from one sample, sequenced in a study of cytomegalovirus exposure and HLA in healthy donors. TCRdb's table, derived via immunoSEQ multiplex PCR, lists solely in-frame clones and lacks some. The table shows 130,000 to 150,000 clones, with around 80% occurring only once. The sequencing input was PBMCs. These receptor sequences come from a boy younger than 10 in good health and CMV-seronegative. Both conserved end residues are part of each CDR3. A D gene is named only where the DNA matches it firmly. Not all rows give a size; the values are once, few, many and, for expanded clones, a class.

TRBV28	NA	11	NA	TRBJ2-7	CASTRSYEQYF	TGTGCCAGCACCCGGTCCTACGAGCAGTACTTC
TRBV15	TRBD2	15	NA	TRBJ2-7	CATSRGAGNSYEQYF	TGTGCCACCAGCAGGGGAGCGGGGAACAGCTACGAGCAGTACTTC
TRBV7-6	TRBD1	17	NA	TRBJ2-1	CASSAYRGLSSYNEQFF	TGTGCCAGCAGCGCATACAGGGGCCTTAGCTCCTACAATGAGCAGTTCTTC
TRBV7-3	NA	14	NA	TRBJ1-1	CASSQGGIEQEAFF	TGTGCCAGCAGCCAAGGCGGCATTGAACAAGAGGCTTTCTTT
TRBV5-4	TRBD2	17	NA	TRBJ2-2	CASIKKGGEAEAGELFF	TGTGCCAGCATCAAAAAGGGAGGGGAGGCAGAGGCCGGGGAGCTGTTTTTT
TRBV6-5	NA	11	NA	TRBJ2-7	CASSSQYEQYF	TGTGCCAGCAGTTCCCAGTACGAGCAGTACTTC
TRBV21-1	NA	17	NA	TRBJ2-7	CASTGKGSGQGSYEQYF	TGTGCCAGCACGGGGAAGGGGTCGGGACAGGGATCCTACGAGCAGTACTTC
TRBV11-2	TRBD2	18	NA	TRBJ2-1	CASSLGLTGRASYNEQFF	TGTGCCAGCAGCTTAGGACTCACCGGGAGGGCCTCCTACAATGAGCAGTTCTTC
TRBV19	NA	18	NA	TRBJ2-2	CASTDRPRVIVNTGELFF	TGTGCCAGTACCGATCGGCCCAGGGTCATAGTAAACACCGGGGAGCTGTTTTTT
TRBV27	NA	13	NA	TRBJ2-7	CASSFLTDHEQYF	TGTGCCAGCAGTTTCTTGACAGACCACGAGCAGTACTTC
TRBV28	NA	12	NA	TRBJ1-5	CASERGNQPQHF	TGTGCCAGTGAAAGGGGCAACCAGCCCCAGCATTTT
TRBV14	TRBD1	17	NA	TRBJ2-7	CASSQSVGQGLSHEQYF	TGTGCCAGCAGCCAATCGGTCGGACAGGGCCTTTCACACGAGCAGTACTTC
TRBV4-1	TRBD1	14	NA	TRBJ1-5	CASSQPRRDRVLHF	TGCGCCAGCAGCCAACCCCGGCGGGACAGGGTATTGCATTTT
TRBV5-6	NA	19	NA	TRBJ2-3	CASSLSYQGRSFYTDTQYF	TGTGCCAGCAGCTTGTCATACCAGGGCAGGTCATTTTACACAGATACGCAGTATTTT
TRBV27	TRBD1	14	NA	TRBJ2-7	CASRSGTGGAEQYF	TGTGCCAGCAGGTCCGGGACAGGGGGCGCAGAGCAGTACTTC
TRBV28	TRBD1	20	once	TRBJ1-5	CASSSETRDRGYRSNQPQHF	TGTGCCAGCAGCTCAGAAACCCGGGACAGGGGCTACCGTAGCAATCAGCCCCAGCATTTT
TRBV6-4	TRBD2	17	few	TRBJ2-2	CASSDSWLAGEHGELFF	TGTGCCAGCAGTGACTCCTGGCTAGCGGGGGAGCACGGGGAGCTGTTTTTT
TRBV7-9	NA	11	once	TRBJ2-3	CASGGTDTQYF	TGTGCCAGCGGCGGTACAGATACGCAGTATTTT
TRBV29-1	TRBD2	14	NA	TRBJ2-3	CSVVRAGRGDTQYF	TGCAGCGTTGTCCGGGCGGGGAGGGGAGATACGCAGTATTTT
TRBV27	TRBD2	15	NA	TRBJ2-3	CASRGLAEPTDTQYF	TGTGCCAGCAGGGGACTAGCGGAACCCACAGATACGCAGTATTTT
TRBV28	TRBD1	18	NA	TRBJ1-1	CASSPRDRGRHGDTEAFF	TGTGCCAGCAGCCCCCGGGACAGGGGGCGACACGGCGACACTGAAGCTTTCTTT
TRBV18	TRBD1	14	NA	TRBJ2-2	CASSPRQGAGELFF	TGTGCCAGCTCACCGCGACAGGGGGCCGGGGAGCTGTTTTTT
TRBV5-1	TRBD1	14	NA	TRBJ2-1	CASSLGQGGNEQFF	TGCGCCAGCAGCTTGGGACAGGGTGGTAATGAGCAGTTCTTC
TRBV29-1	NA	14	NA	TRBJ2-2	CSVERGGAAGELFF	TGCAGCGTTGAACGAGGGGGGGCCGCCGGGGAGCTGTTTTTT
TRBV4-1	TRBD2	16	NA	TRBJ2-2	CASSHEAGGHTGELFF	TGCGCCAGCAGCCATGAAGCGGGAGGTCACACCGGGGAGCTGTTTTTT
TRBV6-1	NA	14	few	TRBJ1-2	CASSEADKNYGYTF	TGTGCCAGCAGTGAGGCGGATAAGAACTATGGCTACACCTTC
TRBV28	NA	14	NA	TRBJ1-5	CASSTNRALHPQHF	TGTGCCAGCAGTACTAACAGGGCCCTTCACCCCCAGCATTTT
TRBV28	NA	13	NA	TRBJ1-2	CASSLDSFYGYTF	TGTGCCAGCAGCCTGGACAGCTTTTATGGCTACACCTTC
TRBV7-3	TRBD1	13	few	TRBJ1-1	CASSPWTGSEAFF	TGTGCCAGCAGTCCATGGACAGGCTCTGAAGCTTTCTTT
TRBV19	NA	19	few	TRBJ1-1	CASTQVRANRPPFNTEAFF	TGTGCCAGTACCCAAGTCAGGGCCAACCGACCCCCCTTTAACACTGAAGCTTTCTTT
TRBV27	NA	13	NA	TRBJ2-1	CASSPQGIQEQFF	TGTGCCAGCAGTCCTCAGGGAATTCAAGAGCAGTTCTTC
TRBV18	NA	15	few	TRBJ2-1	CASSSQRVSGNEQFF	TGTGCCAGCTCATCCCAGAGGGTCTCAGGCAATGAGCAGTTCTTC
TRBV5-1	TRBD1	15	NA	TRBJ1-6	CASSEDRGNNSPLHF	TGCGCCAGCAGCGAGGACAGGGGGAATAATTCACCCCTCCACTTT
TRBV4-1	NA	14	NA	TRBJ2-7	CASSQVGGSYEQYF	TGCGCCAGCAGCCAAGTGGGGGGCTCCTACGAGCAGTACTTC
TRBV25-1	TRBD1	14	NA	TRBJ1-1	CATRGQGRNTEAFF	TGTGCTACCCGAGGACAGGGCCGGAACACTGAAGCTTTCTTT
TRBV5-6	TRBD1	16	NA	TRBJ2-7	CASSFWQGQGAREQYF	TGTGCCAGCAGCTTCTGGCAAGGACAGGGGGCACGTGAGCAGTACTTC
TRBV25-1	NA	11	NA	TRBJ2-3	CASSDDNTQYF	TGTGCCAGCAGTGATGACAATACGCAGTATTTT
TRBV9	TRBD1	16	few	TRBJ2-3	CASSVRTDRGTDTQYF	TGTGCCAGCAGCGTAAGGACCGACAGGGGGACAGATACGCAGTATTTT
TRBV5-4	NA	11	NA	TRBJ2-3	CASSLADTQYF	TGTGCCAGCAGCTTGGCGGATACGCAGTATTTT
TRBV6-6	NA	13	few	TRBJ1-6	CASKGGLDSPLHF	TGTGCCAGCAAGGGGGGGTTGGATTCACCCCTCCACTTT
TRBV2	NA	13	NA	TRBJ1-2	CAPLEGKNYGYTF	TGTGCCCCGCTGGAGGGGAAGAACTATGGCTACACCTTC